This T cell receptor beta chain derives from a study of shared clonotypes between healthy human individuals. As for this clone: Its specificity is unknown.

Trimming stripped 4 bases from V and 2 bases from J, with 19 bases between. The CDR3 is 17 residues long. Germline V gene sequence: CDR1 MNHNS, CDR2 SASEGT. General study points: The study generally estimated greater richness for naive than memory subsets.

From CD4+ cells came CD45RA+ naive and CD45RA-negative memory subsets. TCRdb's copy holds only in-frame clones and misses some; the assay was immunoSEQ multiplex PCR. The data hold 2,100,000 or so clones, with nearly 97% observed a single time. This receptor was obtained from a man younger than 30 in good health. Sequencing was done on a sample of naive CD4+ T cells sorted from blood. Regarding subset: CD45RA+ positively selected. The rearrangement joins TRBV6-1 to TRBJ2-3, with D maybe TRBD2 (6 bases). Here the CDR3 reads CASSGPGSGYLTDTQYF. Written as DNA, the CDR3 is TGTGCCAGCAGTGGACCGGGTAGCGGATATCTCACAGATACGCAGTATTTT.